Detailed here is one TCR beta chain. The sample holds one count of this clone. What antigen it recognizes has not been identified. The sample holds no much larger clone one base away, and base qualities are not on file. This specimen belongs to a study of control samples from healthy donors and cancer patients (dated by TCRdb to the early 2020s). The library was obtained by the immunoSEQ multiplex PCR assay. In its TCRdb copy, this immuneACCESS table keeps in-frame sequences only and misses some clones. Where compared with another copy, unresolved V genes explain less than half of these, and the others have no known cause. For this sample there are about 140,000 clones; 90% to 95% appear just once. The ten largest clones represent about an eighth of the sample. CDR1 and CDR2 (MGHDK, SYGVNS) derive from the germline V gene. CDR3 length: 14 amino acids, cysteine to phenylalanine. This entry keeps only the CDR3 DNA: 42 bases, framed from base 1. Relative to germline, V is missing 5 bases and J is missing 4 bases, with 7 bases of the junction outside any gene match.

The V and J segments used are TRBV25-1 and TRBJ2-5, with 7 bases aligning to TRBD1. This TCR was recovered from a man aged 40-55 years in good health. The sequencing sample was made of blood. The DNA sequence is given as TGTGCCAGCAGTCTTTTGGCAGGGGGAGAGACCCAGTACTTC. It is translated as CASSLLAGGETQYF.